This TCR beta chain comes out of a study of radiation and T cells in renal cell carcinoma. General study results and limits: Dominant CDR3 motifs were more common in irradiated tumors than controls.

Comment on this clone: Its specificity is not known.

Libraries were prepared by immunoSEQ multiplex PCR; TCRdb keeps only in-frame clonotypes and omits some of them. The table has approximately 13,000 clones, roughly three fifths seen once. Treatment of the sample: treatment-naive control, cytoreductive nephrectomy. V gave up 5 bases and J gave up 0 bases, with 14 bases separating them. This CDR3 has 15 residues. Looked up from germline, CDR1 is SGDLS and CDR2 is YYNGEE. The material sequenced was tumor tissue, taken from a patient whose treatment was nephrectomy without radiotherapy. The receptor was derived from a man in his fifties or sixties with renal cell carcinoma. The chain has TRBV9 and TRBJ1-2, with unresolved D. CDR3 protein: CASSLSEHPNYGYTF. The CDR3 region has the DNA TGTGCCAGCAGTCTATCAGAGCACCCTAACTATGGCTACACCTTC.